This TCR beta chain originates from a study of blood T cell repertoires in COVID-19. Study-wide context: The United States, Italy and Spain were the sources of the acute and convalescent COVID-19 samples. Nucleic acid was either cDNA or gDNA, and it came from T cells, B-cell-depleted T cells, or PBMCs.

Per germline, CDR1 LGHDT and CDR2 YNNKEL (reference sequence). V trimming: 4 bases; J trimming: 4 bases; junction bases outside the gene matches: 2. The CDR3 length is 13 residues. As processed by the authors: Nucleated cell number was recorded as an estimate derived from reference gene primer amplification. Clones were read by immunoSEQ multiplex PCR, and TCRdb kept only the in-frame ones, dropping some. V, J and clone size reflect that table, while D and trimming were determined from the DNA. This table holds around 100,000 clones, around 89% found once. The origin of this receptor is an elderly woman with acute or convalescent COVID-19. The specimen was peripheral blood. The chain links TRBV3-1 (or the pseudogene TRBV3-2) to TRBJ2-3, with 7 positions matching TRBD1. The CDR3: CASSRTGADTQYF. CDR3 in DNA: TGTGCCAGCAGCCGAACAGGGGCAGATACGCAGTATTTT.